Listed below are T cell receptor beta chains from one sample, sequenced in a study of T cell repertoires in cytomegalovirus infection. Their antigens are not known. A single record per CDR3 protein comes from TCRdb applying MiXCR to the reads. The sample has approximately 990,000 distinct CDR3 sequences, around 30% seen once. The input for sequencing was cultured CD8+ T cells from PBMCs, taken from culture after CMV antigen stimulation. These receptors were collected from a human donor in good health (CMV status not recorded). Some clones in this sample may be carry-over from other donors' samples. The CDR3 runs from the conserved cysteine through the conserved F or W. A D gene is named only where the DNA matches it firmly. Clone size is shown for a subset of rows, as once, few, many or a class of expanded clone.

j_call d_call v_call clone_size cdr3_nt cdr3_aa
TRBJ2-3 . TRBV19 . TGTGCCAGTACCCGACGGGCGGAGAGCACAGATACGCAGTATTTT CASTRRAESTDTQYF
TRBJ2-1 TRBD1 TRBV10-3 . TGTGCCACCGGACAGGGGCACAATAAGCAGTTCTTC CATGQGHNKQFF
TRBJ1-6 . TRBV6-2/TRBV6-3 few TGTGCCAGCAGTGTTTCCAGATGGGGACCGGATTCACCCCTCCACTTT CASSVSRWGPDSPLHF
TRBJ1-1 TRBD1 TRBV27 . TGTGCCAGCAGTTTCCTGCTAACAGGGGGTCGCGGAGTTTATAAGACTGAAGCTTTCTTT CASSFLLTGGRGVYKTEAFF
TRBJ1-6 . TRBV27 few TGTGCCAGCAGCATGCCCTATAATTCACCCCTCCACTTT CASSMPYNSPLHF
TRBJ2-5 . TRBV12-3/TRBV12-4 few TGTGCCAGCACCCTGACAGAGCACATCCAAGAGACCCAGTACTTC CASTLTEHIQETQYF
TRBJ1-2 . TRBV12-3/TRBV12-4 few TGTGCCAGCACCTCAGGGACGGTCTATGGCTACACCTTC CASTSGTVYGYTF
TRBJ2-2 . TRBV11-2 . TGTGCCAGCAGCTTAGCGAACAGGCACCGGGCCGGGGAGCTGTTTTTT CASSLANRHRAGELFF
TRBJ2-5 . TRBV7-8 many TGTGCCAGCAGCAAGTGGACAGCCGGATACTTC CASSKWTAGYF
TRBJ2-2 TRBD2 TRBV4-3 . TGCGCCAGCAGCCAAGTGCTAGCGGGGGACACCGGGGAGCTGTTTTTT CASSQVLAGDTGELFF
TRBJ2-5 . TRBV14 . TGTGCCAGCAGCCTTCTCGAGGGGGGGCTTGAGACCCAGTACTTC CASSLLEGGLETQYF
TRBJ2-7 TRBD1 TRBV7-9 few TGTGCCAGCAGCCCAAGACAGGGCCGGGACTACGAGCAGTACTTC CASSPRQGRDYEQYF
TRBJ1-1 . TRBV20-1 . TGCAGTGCTGGAGATCTCGAATACACTGAAGCTTTCTTT CSAGDLEYTEAFF
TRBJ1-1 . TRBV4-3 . TGCGCCAGCAGCCAAGATTGGGCAGGTCGGGCTGAAGCTTTCTTT CASSQDWAGRAEAFF
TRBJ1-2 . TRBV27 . TGTGCCAGCAGCACTAAGTGGGCTGACAGACGAAACTATGGCTACACCTTC CASSTKWADRRNYGYTF
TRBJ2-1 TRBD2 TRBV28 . TGTGCCAGCAGTTTTTCTAGCGGAGCCAATGAGCAGTTCTTC CASSFSSGANEQFF
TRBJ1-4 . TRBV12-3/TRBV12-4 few TGTGCCAGCAGTTCGCATGGCTTAACTAATGAAAAACTGTTTTTT CASSSHGLTNEKLFF
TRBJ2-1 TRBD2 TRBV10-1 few TGCGCCAGCAGTGAGTCGGATGGACTAGCGATCTACAATGAGCAGTTCTTC CASSESDGLAIYNEQFF
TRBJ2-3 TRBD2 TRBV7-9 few TGTGCCAGCAGTCTACCGGGACTAGACAACACAGATACGCAGTATTTT CASSLPGLDNTDTQYF
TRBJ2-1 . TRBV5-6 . TGTGCCAGCAGCTCCCCTGACGAGGGTGATTACAATGAGCAGTTCTTC CASSSPDEGDYNEQFF
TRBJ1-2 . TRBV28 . TGTGCCAGCAGCCTACCGGACAGACGTGTCAACTATGGCTACACCTTC CASSLPDRRVNYGYTF
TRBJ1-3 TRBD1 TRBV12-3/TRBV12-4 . TGTGCCAGCAGTGGGTCTCCGGGACAGGGTCCTGGAAACACCATATATTTT CASSGSPGQGPGNTIYF
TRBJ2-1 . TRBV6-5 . TGTGCCAGCACCTCGGGCGGGGTCTTAGTGGATGAGCAGTTCTTC CASTSGGVLVDEQFF
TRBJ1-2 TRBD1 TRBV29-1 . TGCAGCGTTTCACAGGGGACTAACTATGGCTACACCTTC CSVSQGTNYGYTF
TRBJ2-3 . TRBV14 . TGTGCCAGCAGCCAAGTCAAGGGGGTTGACGATACGCAGTATTTT CASSQVKGVDDTQYF
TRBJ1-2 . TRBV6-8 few TGTGCCAGCAGTTACGAGGTTGGGGGAAAATATGGCTACACCTTC CASSYEVGGKYGYTF
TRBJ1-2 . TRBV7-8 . TGTGCCAGCAGCTCGACAGCGTTATATGGCTACACCTTC CASSSTALYGYTF
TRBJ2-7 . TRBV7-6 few TGTGCCAGCAGCTTAACACCGAGCTCCTACGAGCAGTACTTC CASSLTPSSYEQYF
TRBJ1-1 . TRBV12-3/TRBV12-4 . TGTGCCAGCACAGCGGGGGCCGGCACTGAAGCTTTCTTT CASTAGAGTEAFF
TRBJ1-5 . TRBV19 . TGTGCCAGTAGTTCGACCTGGGGGGGCAATCAGCCCCAGCATTTT CASSSTWGGNQPQHF
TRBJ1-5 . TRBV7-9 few TGTGCCAGCAGCTTAAACAGGGAGAAGGCGCCCCAGCATTTT CASSLNREKAPQHF
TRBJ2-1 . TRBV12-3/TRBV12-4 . TGTGCCAGCAGTTTCGGTCCAGGGGCAATCAATGAGCAGTTCTTC CASSFGPGAINEQFF
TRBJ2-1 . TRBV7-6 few TGTGCCAGCAGCTTAGCGCAGGGGGGGGCCTCCTACAATGAGCAGTTCTTC CASSLAQGGASYNEQFF
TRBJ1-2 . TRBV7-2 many TGTGCCAGCAGCTTATTGTTCGCCGCGACCCCAACAGGCCCCGATGGCTACACCTTC CASSLLFAATPTGPDGYTF
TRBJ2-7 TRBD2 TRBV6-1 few TGTGCCAGCAGGCTATCGGGGGGATCGGACGAGCAGTACTTC CASRLSGGSDEQYF
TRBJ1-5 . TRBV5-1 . TGCGCCAGCGTAGGGGAGCCCCAGCATTTT CASVGEPQHF
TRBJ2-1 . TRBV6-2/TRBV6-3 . TGTGCCAGCAGTTCCGGGCAGACGATCTACAATGAGCAGTTCTTC CASSSGQTIYNEQFF
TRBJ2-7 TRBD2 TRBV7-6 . TGTGCCAGCAGCTATACACCCGGGAGGCCCGAGCAGTACTTC CASSYTPGRPEQYF
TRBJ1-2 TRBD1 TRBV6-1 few TGTGCCAGCGGTGGGACAGTCCCTTACTATGGCTACACCTTC CASGGTVPYYGYTF